This T cell receptor beta chain appears in the sequencing data of a study of blood T cell repertoires in COVID-19. Study information: From the United States, Italy and Spain came samples of acute and convalescent COVID-19. T cells, B-cell-depleted T cells, or PBMCs provided the cDNA or gDNA that served as material.

The junction had 5 bases not matched to a gene; V was cut back by 0 bases and J by 4 bases. The CDR3 totals 16 residues. Germline CDR1 SGDLS, CDR2 YYNGEE. Original handling: Reference gene primers were amplified, and this amplification served to estimate nucleated cell counts. TCRdb keeps only in-frame clones here, not all; method: immunoSEQ multiplex PCR. The DNA was the basis for D and trimming; V, J and clone size are from that table. The table lists under 200,000 clones, approximately 90% of them singletons. The clonotype comes from a woman aged 55-70 years who had recovered from COVID-19. Source material: peripheral blood. The V call is TRBV9, the J call TRBJ2-2; TRBD1 matches at 8 bases. The CDR3 sequence: CASSVEAGGGTGELFF. Here the CDR3 DNA reads TGTGCCAGCAGCGTAGAGGCAGGGGGCGGCACCGGGGAGCTGTTTTTT.